A single sample gave rise to the 7 T cell receptor beta chains below, sequenced in a study of early T cells in non-severe SARS-CoV-2 infection. One entry per CDR3 protein, called by TCRdb with MiXCR from the 5' RACE reads. The table shows around 78,000 distinct CDR3 sequences, with around 10% occurring only once. The sample in question was whole blood, obtained at baseline. The source is an adult who was a healthcare worker with PCR-confirmed SARS-CoV-2 infection or an uninfected control (not recorded which).

This clonotype came up a few times. This rearrangement joins TRBV2 to TRBJ2-5, with a weak D call TRBD1 (5 bases). V lost 3 bases, J lost 5 bases, and 22 bases lay in between. This CDR3 is built from 17 residues. Germline loops: CDR1 SNHLY, CDR2 FYNNEI. The CDR3: CASSEVGVAGRSETQYF. CDR3 bases: TGTGCCAGCAGTGAGGTAGGGGTAGCCGGTAGGAGTGAGACCCAGTACTTC.

This clonotype showed up many times. This chain uses TRBV12-3 or TRBV12-4 with TRBJ1-1; TRBD1 agrees at 7 bases. This CDR3 is 14 amino acids long. V gave up 5 bases and J gave up 3 bases; unmatched junction bases: 6. This chain's CDR3 is CASSRQGEDTEAFF. For the CDR3, the DNA is TGTGCCAGCAGTCGTCAGGGGGAGGACACTGAAGCTTTCTTT.

In its sample, this clonotype was seen a few times. The V and J genes are TRBV20-1 and TRBJ1-5; D gene unclear. Germline V gives CDR1 DFQATT, CDR2 SNEGSKA (reference sequence). The CDR3 totals 14 residues. V was shortened by 6 bases and J by 5 bases, with 17 bases between the two germline ends. The CDR3 region is CSAAVAGRDQPQHF. The CDR3 DNA follows: TGCAGTGCCGCGGTGGCGGGGAGGGATCAGCCCCAGCATTTT.

This clonotype was found a few times. This chain joins TRBV10-3 and TRBJ2-3; TRBD2 agrees at 9 bases. This CDR3 is 16 amino acids long. The V segment lost 3 bases and the J segment 2 bases; nucleotides outside the gene matches: 6. The germline CDR1 and CDR2 sequences are ENHRY and SYGVKD. For the CDR3, the DNA is TGTGCCATCAGTGATTCGAGCGGGGGGTCCACAGATACGCAGTATTTT. The encoded protein is CAISDSSGGSTDTQYF.

This clonotype was found many times. The chain carries TRBV10-2 and TRBJ2-3; D gene unclear. Trimming removed 4 bases at V and 0 bases at J, with 17 bases between. The germline gives CDR1 WSHSY, CDR2 SAAADI. The CDR3 consists of 17 residues. CDR3 sequence reads: CASSVSLRISSTDTQYF. The CDR3 DNA reads TGCGCCAGCAGTGTATCTCTTAGAATTTCTAGCACAGATACGCAGTATTTT.

V usage is TRBV3-1 and J usage is TRBJ2-7; 8 bases line up with TRBD2. CDR1 and CDR2 (germline): LGHDT, YNNKEL (reference sequence). With 5 bases clipped from V and 5 bases from J, the junction kept 8 bases outside the gene matches. This CDR3 contains 14 residues. This CDR3 reads CASSSAAGGHEQYF. The CDR3 nucleotides are TGTGCCAGCAGCTCAGCGGCGGGGGGTCACGAGCAGTACTTC.

This clonotype was picked up many times. CDR3 coding DNA: TGTGCCAGCAGCGCGGGCACCGGGGAGCTGTTTTTT. Residues: CASSAGTGELFF. This chain connects TRBV9 to TRBJ2-2; no clear D. Germline values: CDR1 SGDLS, CDR2 YYNGEE. Trimming took off 3 bases at V and 4 bases at J, with 4 bases between the two ends. The CDR3 covers 12 residues.